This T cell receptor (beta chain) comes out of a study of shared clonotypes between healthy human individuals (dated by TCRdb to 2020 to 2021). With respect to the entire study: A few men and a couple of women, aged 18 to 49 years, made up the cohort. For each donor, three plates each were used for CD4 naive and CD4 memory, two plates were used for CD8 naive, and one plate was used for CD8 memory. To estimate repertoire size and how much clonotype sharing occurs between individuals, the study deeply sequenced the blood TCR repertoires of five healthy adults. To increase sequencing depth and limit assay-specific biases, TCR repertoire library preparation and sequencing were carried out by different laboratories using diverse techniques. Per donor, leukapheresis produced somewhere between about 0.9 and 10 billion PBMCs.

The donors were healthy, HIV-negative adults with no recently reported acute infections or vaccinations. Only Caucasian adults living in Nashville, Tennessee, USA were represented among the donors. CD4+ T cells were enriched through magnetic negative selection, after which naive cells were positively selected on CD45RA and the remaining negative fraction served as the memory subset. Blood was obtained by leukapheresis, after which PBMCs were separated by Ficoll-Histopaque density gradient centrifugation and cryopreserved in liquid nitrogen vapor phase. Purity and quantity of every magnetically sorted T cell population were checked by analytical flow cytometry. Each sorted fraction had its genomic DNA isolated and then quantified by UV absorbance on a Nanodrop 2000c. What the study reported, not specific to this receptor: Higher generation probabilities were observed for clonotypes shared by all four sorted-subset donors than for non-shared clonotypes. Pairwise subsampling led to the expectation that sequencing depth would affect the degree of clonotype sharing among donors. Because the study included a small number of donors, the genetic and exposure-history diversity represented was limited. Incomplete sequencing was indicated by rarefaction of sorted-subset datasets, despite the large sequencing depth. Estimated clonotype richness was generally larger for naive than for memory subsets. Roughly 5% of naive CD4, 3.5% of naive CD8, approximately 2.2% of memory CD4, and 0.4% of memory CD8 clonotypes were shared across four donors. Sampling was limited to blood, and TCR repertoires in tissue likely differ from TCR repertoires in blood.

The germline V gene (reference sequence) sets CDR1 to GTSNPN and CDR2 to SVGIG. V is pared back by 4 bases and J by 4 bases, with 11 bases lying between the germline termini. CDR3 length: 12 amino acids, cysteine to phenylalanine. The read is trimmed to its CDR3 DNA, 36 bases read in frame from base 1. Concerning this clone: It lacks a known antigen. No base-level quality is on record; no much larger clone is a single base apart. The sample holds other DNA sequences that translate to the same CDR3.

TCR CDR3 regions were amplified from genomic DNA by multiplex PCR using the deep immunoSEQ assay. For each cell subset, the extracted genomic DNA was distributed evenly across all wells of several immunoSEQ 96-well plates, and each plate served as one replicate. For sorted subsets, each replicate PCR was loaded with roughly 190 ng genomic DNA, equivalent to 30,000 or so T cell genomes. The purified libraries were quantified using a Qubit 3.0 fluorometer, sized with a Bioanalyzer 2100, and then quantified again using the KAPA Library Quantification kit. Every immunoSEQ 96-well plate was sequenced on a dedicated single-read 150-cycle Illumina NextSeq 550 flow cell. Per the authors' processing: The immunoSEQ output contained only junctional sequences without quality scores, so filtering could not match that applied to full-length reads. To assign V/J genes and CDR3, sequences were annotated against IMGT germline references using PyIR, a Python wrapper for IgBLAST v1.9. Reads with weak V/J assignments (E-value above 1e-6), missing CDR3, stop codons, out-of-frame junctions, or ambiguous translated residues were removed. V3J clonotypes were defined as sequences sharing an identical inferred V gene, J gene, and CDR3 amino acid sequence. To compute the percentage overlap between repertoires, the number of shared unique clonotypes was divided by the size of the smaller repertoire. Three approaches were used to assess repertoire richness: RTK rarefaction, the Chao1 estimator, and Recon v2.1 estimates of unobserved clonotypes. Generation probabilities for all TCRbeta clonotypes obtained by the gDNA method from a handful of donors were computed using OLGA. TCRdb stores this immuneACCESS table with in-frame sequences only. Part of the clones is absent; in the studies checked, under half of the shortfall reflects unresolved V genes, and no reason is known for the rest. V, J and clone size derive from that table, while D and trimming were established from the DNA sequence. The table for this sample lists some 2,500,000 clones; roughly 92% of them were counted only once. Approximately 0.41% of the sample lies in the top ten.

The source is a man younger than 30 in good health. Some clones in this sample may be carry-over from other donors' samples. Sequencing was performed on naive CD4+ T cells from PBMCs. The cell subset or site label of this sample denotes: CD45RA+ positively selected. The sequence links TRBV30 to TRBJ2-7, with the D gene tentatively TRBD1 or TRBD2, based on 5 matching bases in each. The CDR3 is CAWTTGAYEQYF. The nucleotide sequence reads TGTGCCTGGACCACCGGGGCGTACGAGCAGTACTTC.